This entry describes one T cell receptor (beta chain). This sample was taken from a study of blood T cell repertoires in COVID-19. Authors' processing steps: Reference gene primer amplification gave estimated nucleated cell counts. Measured with immunoSEQ multiplex PCR; TCRdb has only the in-frame clones, and not every one. The V and J calls and the clone size are those of that table, but D and trimming were determined from the DNA. Of more than 25,000 clones in the sample, approximately 80% were seen once. The ends lost 5 bases at V and 5 bases at J; junction bases unmatched: 6. The CDR3 is 14 amino acids. CDR1 is MNHEY and CDR2 is SMNVEV in the germline V gene (reference sequence).

Sequencing was performed on peripheral blood. The chain has TRBV27 and TRBJ1-1, with 9 bases matching TRBD1. The sequence came from a human donor in a cohort sampled during active COVID-19. The CDR3 reads CASSPGTGQTEAFF. CDR3 in DNA: TGTGCCAGCAGTCCCGGGACAGGGCAGACTGAAGCTTTCTTT.